The clone carrying this T cell receptor beta chain has a single count. This specimen comes from a study of T cell responses to AZD1222 COVID-19 vaccine. The method was immunoSEQ multiplex PCR; TCRdb's version includes in-frame clones alone and lacks a portion of them. Of about 150,000 clones in the sample, roughly 80% were seen once. This CDR3 is 19 amino acids long. CDR1 is LNHDA and CDR2 is SQIVND in the germline V gene (reference sequence). V gave up 5 bases and J gave up 0 bases; unmatched junction bases: 9. The J gene is TRBJ2-1, the V gene TRBV19, with TRBD2 matching over 14 bases. Sequencing was performed on peripheral blood, taken on day 0 of AZD1222 vaccination. This TCR was recovered from an adult in good health. The chain's CDR3 is CASSPRLAGGISSYNEQFF. The CDR3 nucleotides read TGTGCCAGTAGTCCTCGACTAGCGGGGGGGATCAGCTCCTACAATGAGCAGTTCTTC.